The TCR beta chain described here comes from a study of blood T cell repertoires in COVID-19. Overall study: Collection of acute and convalescent COVID-19 samples took place in the United States, Italy and Spain. T cells, B-cell-depleted T cells, or PBMCs provided the cDNA or gDNA that served as material.

In the authors' methods: Amplification from reference gene primers served as the basis for estimated nucleated cell counts. Profiled with immunoSEQ multiplex PCR; TCRdb holds only in-frame clones, not every one. That table furnishes V, J and clone size, whereas the DNA furnished D and trimming. Here the sample spans 40,000 to 50,000 clones, 80% to 90% being singletons. Germline V lookup: CDR1 MNHNY, CDR2 SVGAGI (reference sequence). CDR3 length: 14 residues. V dropped 7 bases and J dropped 8 bases, with 15 bases sitting between them. The rearrangement joins TRBV6-6 to TRBJ1-6; possibly TRBD1 for D (6 bases). The sequenced sample was peripheral blood. The source of this sequence is a human donor in a cohort sampled during active COVID-19. The donor label of this sample is uncertain. CDR3 nucleotides: TGTGCCAGCACCAGGGGACATCTAGATTCACCCCTCCACTTT. Protein sequence: CASTRGHLDSPLHF.